This T cell receptor (beta chain) was captured in a study of OX40 agonist ivuxolimab in advanced cancers. On the study more broadly: Enrollees could have had prior anti-PD-1, anti-PD-L1 or anti-CTLA-4 therapy, which more than 30% had received. Findings and limits, study-wide: Both blood CD4+ and CD8+ T cells showed clonal growth by week 6 at 0.1 to 3.0 mg/kg. CD8+ T cells (on average) carried more expanded clones than CD4+ T cells.

The data were produced by immunoSEQ multiplex PCR, yet TCRdb's version contains in-frame clones alone and is incomplete. The data contain under 70,000 clones, roughly nine tenths of them seen just once; the ten biggest clones take up 5.5% to 6.5%. This CDR3 is built from 13 residues. The V gene lost 4 bases and the J gene lost 4 bases, with 8 bases spanning the gap. The germline V gene has CDR1 LNHDA and CDR2 SQIVND (reference sequence). Worth noting for this clone: Its matching antigen is unknown.

At cycle 4 day 1, cycle 7 day 1, and baseline, blood was sampled. Material: CD4+ or CD8+ T cells sorted from blood, obtained in a trial of the OX40 agonist ivuxolimab. V usage is TRBV19 and J usage is TRBJ2-1, with D uncertain. The TCR originated in an adult with an advanced solid tumor such as melanoma, head and neck, liver or kidney cancer. This chain's CDR3 is CASSTTYYNEQFF. CDR3 DNA: TGTGCCAGTAGTACGACATATTACAATGAGCAGTTCTTC.